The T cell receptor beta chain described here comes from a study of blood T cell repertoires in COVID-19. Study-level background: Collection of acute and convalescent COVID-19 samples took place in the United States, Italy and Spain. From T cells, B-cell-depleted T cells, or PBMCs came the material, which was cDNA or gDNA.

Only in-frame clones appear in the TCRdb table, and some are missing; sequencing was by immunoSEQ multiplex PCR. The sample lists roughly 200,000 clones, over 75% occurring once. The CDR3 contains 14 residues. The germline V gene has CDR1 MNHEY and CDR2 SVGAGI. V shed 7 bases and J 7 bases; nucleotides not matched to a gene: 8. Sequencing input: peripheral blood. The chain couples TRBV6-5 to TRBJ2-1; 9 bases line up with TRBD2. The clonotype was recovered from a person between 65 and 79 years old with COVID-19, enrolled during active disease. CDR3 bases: TGTGCCAGCACTTGGCGGGAGGGTGGGAATGAGCAGTTCTTC. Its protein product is CASTWREGGNEQFF.